Shown below are 19 T cell receptor beta chains from a single sample sequenced in a study of T-cell reconstitution after alpha-beta-depleted transplantation in children. Molecular barcoding with unique molecular identifiers was used for the TCRbeta library. Using its own MiXCR run on the PCR reads, TCRdb lists one record per CDR3 protein. This table has about 500,000 distinct CDR3 sequences, 32% appearing once. The source was PBMCs from the stem cell graft donor, collected from the stem cell graft. These receptors originate from a human donor who donated a stem cell graft to a child with aplastic anemia.

The chain has TRBV7-8 and TRBJ2-7; D unresolved. The V gene's germline CDR1 is SGHVS and CDR2 FQNEAQ. The CDR3 spans 11 residues. V lost 5 bases and J lost 4, with 6 bases in between. CDR3 nucleotides: TGTGCCAGCAGCCCTTTTTACGAGCAGTACTTC. As protein: CASSPFYEQYF.

This clonotype has only one observation. The V gene is TRBV2, the J gene TRBJ2-5, with TRBD2 as a possible D gene (6 bases). Per the germline V gene, CDR1 is SNHLY and CDR2 is FYNNEI. The CDR3 has 14 amino acids. V lost 7 bases to trimming and J lost 7 bases, with 19 bases between them. The CDR3 region has the DNA TGTGCCAGCACTGCCGGGACCTCCGGGGGGACCCAGTACTTC. Translation gives CASTAGTSGGTQYF.

V is TRBV29-1 and J is TRBJ1-4; TRBD1 matches 8 bases. CDR3 length: 12 amino acids. With V trimmed by 6 bases and J by 8 bases, 5 bases remained unmatched. The germline gives CDR1 SQVTM, CDR2 ANQGSEA. The CDR3, as DNA: TGCAGCGTGACAGGGGAGGGCGAAAAACTGTTTTTT. Translation gives CSVTGEGEKLFF.

This clonotype was observed a handful of times. The chain combines TRBV7-8 with TRBJ1-2; 8 bases line up with TRBD1. V shed 5 bases and J 4 bases; nucleotides not matched to a gene: 6. Germline CDR1 and CDR2: SGHVS and FQNEAQ. The CDR3 covers 14 residues. The CDR3 DNA reads TGTGCCAGCAGCGAGGGGACAGGAGGCTATGGCTACACCTTC. This sequence encodes CASSEGTGGYGYTF.

The V and J genes are TRBV19 and TRBJ1-2; D is unresolved. Between the trimmed V and J ends, which lost 5 bases and 5 bases, there was a span of 15 bases. CDR3 size: 14 residues. Germline-derived CDR1 and CDR2 are LNHDA and SQIVND (reference sequence). DNA for the CDR3: TGTGCCAGTAGTTTTGACGCGCGTGCATATGGCTACACCTTC. Its translation: CASSFDARAYGYTF.

V usage is TRBV20-1 and J usage is TRBJ2-3, with 11 bases aligning to TRBD2. The V gene end was trimmed by 1 base and the J gene end by 5 bases; junction bases not matched to a gene: 5. Germline CDR1 and CDR2: DFQATT and SNEGSKA (reference sequence). The length of the CDR3 is 15 residues. CDR3 protein: CSARGGLAGGDTQYF. The DNA for the CDR3 is TGCAGTGCTAGAGGAGGGCTAGCGGGGGGAGATACGCAGTATTTT.

The J gene is TRBJ1-3, the V gene TRBV7-9; D not resolved. Looked up from germline, CDR1 is SEHNR and CDR2 is FQNEAQ (reference sequence). V was shortened by 5 bases and J by 0 bases, with 11 bases between the two germline ends. The CDR3 sequence is 15 residues long. CDR3 residues: CASSPEEISGNTIYF. The DNA for the CDR3 is TGTGCCAGCAGCCCGGAAGAAATCTCTGGAAACACCATATATTTT.

The chain uses TRBV7-2 and TRBJ2-5, with unresolved D. The V gene's germline CDR1 is SGHTA and CDR2 FQGNSA. This CDR3 spans 14 amino acids. The V end lost 5 bases, the J end lost 2 bases, and 12 bases lay between the germline ends. CDR3 nucleotides: TGTGCCAGCAGCCTTACCCGGCAGCAAGAGACCCAGTACTTC. Protein: CASSLTRQQETQYF.

The J gene is TRBJ1-1, the V gene TRBV20-1; 10 bases line up with TRBD1. The germline gives CDR1 DFQATT, CDR2 SNEGSKA (reference sequence). V was pared by 3 bases and J by 5 bases, with 6 bases of the junction left unmatched. The CDR3 spans 14 residues. The DNA of the CDR3 is TGCAGTGCTAGGGGGGACAGGGGAGGAACTGAAGCTTTCTTT. It codes for CSARGDRGGTEAFF.

The J gene is TRBJ1-4, the V gene TRBV19, with D uncertain. This CDR3 spans 14 amino acids. Germline V gene sequence: CDR1 LNHDA, CDR2 SQIVND (reference sequence). V was clipped by 5 bases and J by 7 bases, with 14 bases between them. This chain's CDR3 is CASSSSETPEKLFF. The CDR3 nucleotides read TGTGCCAGTAGTTCATCCGAGACACCTGAAAAACTGTTTTTT.

This clonotype was detected only a few times. The chain combines TRBV12-3 or TRBV12-4 with TRBJ2-5, with 9 bases lining up with TRBD1. The CDR3 contains 14 residues. The V and J ends lost 7 bases and 5 bases, in that order; junction bases with no gene match: 8. The CDR3 DNA is TGTGCCAGCAAGGGGACAGGGTACGGCGAGACCCAGTACTTC. It translates to CASKGTGYGETQYF.

This clonotype has more than one count but fewer than ten. This chain connects TRBV18 to TRBJ2-3; no firm D call. Trimming pared 3 bases from V and 5 bases from J, leaving 12 bases between. There are 14 residues in the CDR3. Germline values: CDR1 KGHSH, CDR2 LQKENI. The CDR3: CASSPRGRVDTQYF. CDR3 DNA: TGTGCCAGCTCACCTAGAGGCCGAGTAGATACGCAGTATTTT.

V usage is TRBV30 and J usage is TRBJ2-1; TRBD2 matches 7 bases. CDR3 size: 12 residues. The germline V gene encodes CDR1 GTSNPN and CDR2 SVGIG (reference sequence). Trimming at V came to 3 bases and at J to 7 bases, leaving 3 bases not matched to a gene. CDR3 sequence reads: CAWSILANEQFF. DNA for the CDR3: TGTGCCTGGAGCATACTAGCGAATGAGCAGTTCTTC.

This clonotype was detected once. This chain connects TRBV3-1 to TRBJ1-2; perhaps TRBD1 as D (6 bases). The CDR3 is 13 residues long. V lost 2 bases to trimming and J lost 7 bases, with 11 bases between them. Germline V CDR1 and CDR2: LGHDT, YNNKEL (reference sequence). The CDR3 bases are TGTGCCAGCAGCCAAACAGGGAACGGTGGCTACACCTTC. This translates into CASSQTGNGGYTF.

This clonotype occurred a few times. DNA of the CDR3: TGCGCCAGCAGCCCGACAGGGATCTCCTACGAGCAGTACTTC. This codes for CASSPTGISYEQYF. The V and J genes are TRBV5-1 and TRBJ2-7, with TRBD1 identical over 7 bases. Trimming cost V 4 bases and J 0 bases; bases outside gene matches: 4. The CDR3 spans 14 residues. Germline loops: CDR1 SGHRS, CDR2 YFSETQ.

This clonotype was picked up a small number of times. The chain carries TRBV12-3 or TRBV12-4 and TRBJ1-2; D is undetermined. The CDR3 runs 13 residues. Trimming shortened V by 3 bases and J by 7 bases, and 12 bases separated the two germline ends. CDR3 protein: CASSLGNAAGYTF. Written as DNA, the CDR3 is TGTGCCAGCAGTTTGGGGAATGCTGCTGGCTACACCTTC.

This clonotype has a count of ten or more. V gene TRBV7-2 combines with J gene TRBJ2-1, with D unresolved. V lost 5 bases and J 1 base, leaving 9 bases between the germline ends. The CDR3 is 14 amino acids. The germline V gene encodes CDR1 SGHTA and CDR2 FQGNSA. CDR3 sequence (DNA): TGTGCCAGCAGCGGGATGCTATCCTACAATGAGCAGTTCTTC. Protein sequence: CASSGMLSYNEQFF.

This clonotype was counted between two and nine times. The chain links TRBV7-2 to TRBJ1-2; D call uncertain. V was clipped by 1 base and J by 4 bases, with 10 bases between them. CDR1 is SGHTA and CDR2 is FQGNSA in the germline V gene. The length of the CDR3 is 14 residues. CDR3 nucleotides: TGTGCCAGCAGCTTAGTTGGGGTCCCCTATGGCTACACCTTC. Translation gives CASSLVGVPYGYTF.

This clonotype showed up just a few times. The chain is built from TRBV7-9 and TRBJ1-2; D is unresolved. Per the germline V gene, CDR1 is SEHNR and CDR2 is FQNEAQ (reference sequence). V was cut by 5 bases and J by 1 base, with 14 bases left in between. The CDR3 runs 15 residues. The DNA for the CDR3 is TGTGCCAGCAGCCCGACGGGCTTACTTAACTATGGCTACACCTTC. Translating gives CASSPTGLLNYGYTF.